This TCR beta chain was sequenced in a study of blood T cell repertoires in COVID-19. Study overall: The United States, Italy and Spain provided the acute and convalescent COVID-19 samples. From T cells, B-cell-depleted T cells, or PBMCs came the material, which was cDNA or gDNA.

Authors' processing steps: Scientists estimated how many nucleated cells there were by amplifying reference gene primers. The method was immunoSEQ multiplex PCR; TCRdb's version includes in-frame clones alone and lacks a portion of them. For V, J and clone size, that table is used; D and trimming come from the DNA. The data show hundreds of thousands of clones, roughly 89% seen once. This CDR3 spans 14 amino acids. The V gene's germline CDR1 is LNHDA and CDR2 SQIVND (reference sequence). Trimming stripped 1 base from V and 5 bases from J, with 6 bases between. The source material was peripheral blood. The sequence came from a man in his 60s who had recovered from COVID-19. The gene calls are TRBV19 and TRBJ1-6; no clear D. Here the CDR3 DNA reads TGTGCCAGTAGTATAGTGGGCCATAATTCACCCCTCCACTTT. This codes for CASSIVGHNSPLHF.